These T cell receptor beta chains were read from a single sample in a study of technical replicates of blood from several donors. Sequenced by immunoSEQ multiplex PCR; TCRdb stores in-frame clones only, minus some. The sample has roughly 100,000 clones, 96% seen once. Specimen: T cells isolated from PBMCs. The receptors derive from a human donor in good health. Both conserved end residues are part of each CDR3. A D gene is named only where the DNA matches it firmly. Part of the rows lack a size; the others show once, few, many or a class for expanded clones.

clone_size	v_call	j_call	d_call	cdr3_aa	cdr3_nt
.	TRBV4-1	TRBJ1-2	TRBD1	CASSLTGVNGYTF	TGCGCCAGCAGCCTGACAGGGGTAAATGGCTACACCTTC
.	TRBV9	TRBJ2-7	TRBD2	CASSGTSGGTYEQYF	TGTGCCAGCAGTGGTACTAGCGGGGGGACCTACGAGCAGTACTTC
once	TRBV19	TRBJ2-7	.	CASSEQQGNEQYF	TGTGCCAGTAGTGAGCAGCAGGGGAACGAGCAGTACTTC
.	TRBV27	TRBJ1-5	TRBD1	CASSKDRGRYSNQPQHF	TGTGCCAGCAGCAAGGACAGGGGTAGATATAGCAATCAGCCCCAGCATTTT
.	TRBV6-1	TRBJ2-5	TRBD2	CASSGVAGGPETQYF	TGTGCCAGCAGTGGGGTCGCGGGGGGGCCAGAGACCCAGTACTTC
.	TRBV21-1	TRBJ2-1	.	CASSRRDRGLDEQFF	TGTGCCAGCAGCCGCCGGGACAGGGGGCTTGATGAGCAGTTCTTC
.	TRBV29-1	TRBJ2-5	TRBD1	CSVEPGQGFWEETQYF	TGCAGCGTAGAACCGGGACAGGGTTTTTGGGAAGAGACCCAGTACTTC
.	TRBV15	TRBJ2-1	.	CATSPTASEQFF	TGTGCCACCAGTCCGACTGCTAGTGAGCAGTTCTTC
.	TRBV2	TRBJ1-4	.	CASRLSNEKLFF	TGTGCCAGCCGACTTTCTAATGAAAAACTGTTTTTT
.	TRBV4-1	TRBJ1-1	.	CASSQGPGRGSTEAFF	TGCGCCAGCAGCCAAGGCCCCGGACGGGGGAGCACTGAAGCTTTCTTT
.	TRBV6-5	TRBJ2-1	TRBD1	CASRGQAYNEQFF	TGTGCCAGCAGAGGACAGGCCTACAATGAGCAGTTCTTC
.	TRBV11-3	TRBJ1-1	.	CASSFFGDTEAFF	TGTGCCAGCAGCTTTTTCGGGGACACTGAAGCTTTCTTT
.	TRBV2	TRBJ1-5	TRBD1	CASRGLTGVGEQPQHF	TGTGCCAGCAGAGGGCTTACAGGGGTAGGGGAACAGCCCCAGCATTTT
.	TRBV9	TRBJ2-7	TRBD2	CASSSGSYEQYF	TGTGCCAGCAGCAGCGGGAGCTACGAGCAGTACTTC
.	TRBV6-5	TRBJ1-1	TRBD1	CASSRGTVNTEAFF	TGTGCCAGCAGTAGAGGGACAGTGAACACTGAAGCTTTCTTT
few	TRBV7-9	TRBJ2-1	.	CASSQNREGFSYNEQFF	TGTGCCAGCAGCCAAAACAGGGAGGGATTCTCCTACAATGAGCAGTTCTTC
.	TRBV15	TRBJ2-1	.	CATSESSYNEQFF	TGTGCCACCTCGGAGAGCTCCTACAATGAGCAGTTCTTC
once	TRBV6-5	TRBJ1-5	.	CATAGLSSNQPQHF	TGTGCCACGGCAGGGCTTTCGAGCAATCAGCCCCAGCATTTT
.	TRBV5-1	TRBJ2-3	.	CASSLAGWQTSTDTQYF	TGCGCCAGCAGCTTGGCGGGTTGGCAGACTAGCACAGATACGCAGTATTTT
.	TRBV6-5	TRBJ1-2	TRBD1	CASSLTGTNYGYTF	TGTGCCAGCAGCCTGACAGGGACTAACTATGGCTACACCTTC
.	TRBV7-6	TRBJ2-2	TRBD2	CASSFLYRGTRRGELFF	TGTGCCAGCAGCTTCCTTTATAGGGGGACTAGGCGCGGGGAGCTGTTTTTT
.	TRBV2	TRBJ2-3	TRBD2	CASGRFGGGRDTQYF	TGTGCCAGCGGCCGGTTTGGGGGGGGGAGAGATACGCAGTATTTT
.	TRBV27	TRBJ2-2	TRBD2	CARRGGRNDFGTGELFF	TGTGCCAGGCGGGGGGGCAGGAATGATTTTGGCACCGGGGAGCTGTTTTTT
.	TRBV15	TRBJ2-1	TRBD2	CATRAAREVSYNEQFF	TGTGCCACCAGGGCGGCGCGGGAGGTCTCCTACAATGAGCAGTTCTTC
.	TRBV5-1	TRBJ2-5	TRBD1	CASSLGDRGRGTQYF	TGCGCCAGCAGCTTGGGGGACAGGGGCAGGGGGACCCAGTACTTC
.	TRBV29-1	TRBJ2-1	TRBD1	CSVGQDSSYNEQFF	TGCAGCGTGGGACAGGATAGCTCCTACAATGAGCAGTTCTTC
once	TRBV5-1	TRBJ1-1	.	CASSLSTMNTEAFF	TGCGCCAGCAGCTTGTCTACGATGAACACTGAAGCTTTCTTT
.	TRBV2	TRBJ2-7	TRBD2	CASTTWTSGSYEQYF	TGTGCCAGCACCACGTGGACTAGCGGGAGCTACGAGCAGTACTTC
.	TRBV6-1	TRBJ2-7	TRBD1	CASRETGRVFREQYF	TGTGCCAGCAGGGAGACAGGGAGAGTTTTTCGCGAGCAGTACTTC
once	TRBV7-9	TRBJ2-3	TRBD1	CASSLVGTGVEDTQYF	TGTGCCAGCAGCTTAGTGGGGACAGGGGTAGAGGATACGCAGTATTTT
.	TRBV6-6	TRBJ1-2	.	CASSYDRSYGYTF	TGTGCCAGCAGTTACGACAGGTCCTATGGCTACACCTTC
.	TRBV29-1	TRBJ2-5	.	CSVGPTDQETQYF	TGCAGCGTTGGTCCCACAGACCAAGAGACCCAGTACTTC
once	TRBV7-9	TRBJ1-4	TRBD1	CASSPGQVLEKLFF	TGTGCCAGCAGCCCCGGACAGGTGCTCGAAAAACTGTTTTTT
.	TRBV19	TRBJ2-1	TRBD2	CASSWTSNNEQFF	TGTGCCAGTAGTTGGACTAGTAACAATGAGCAGTTCTTC
.	TRBV25-1	TRBJ2-7	TRBD2	CASSEYSEKRGVFEQYF	TGTGCCAGCAGTGAATATAGTGAGAAGCGGGGCGTCTTCGAGCAGTACTTC
.	TRBV2	TRBJ2-1	.	CASMRGGYNEQFF	TGTGCCAGCATGAGGGGGGGTTACAATGAGCAGTTCTTC
.	TRBV10-1	TRBJ2-1	.	CASSEFGSYNEQFF	TGCGCCAGCAGTGAGTTCGGTTCCTACAATGAGCAGTTCTTC